This T cell receptor beta chain is from a study of blood T cell repertoires in COVID-19. Study context: Sources were T cells, B-cell-depleted T cells, or PBMCs; the material itself was cDNA or gDNA.

This clone was counted between two and nine times. Some clones are missing from TCRdb's copy, which holds only in-frame ones; the method was immunoSEQ multiplex PCR. The table has about 140,000 clones, roughly 81% seen once. After removal of 4 bases from V and 5 bases from J, the junction contained 6 bases not matched to a gene. Germline V CDR1 and CDR2: MNHEY, SVGEGT. There are 14 residues in the CDR3. Everyone who took part was roughly 18 to 95 years old, and they came from about two dozen US areas. Sequencing was done on a sample of PBMCs or T cells enriched from blood (not recorded which). The rearrangement links TRBV6-2 or TRBV6-3 to TRBJ1-1; TRBD1 agrees at 8 bases. The receptor comes from a woman aged 50 to 60 with acute COVID-19. This CDR3 is CASSLGQVGTEAFF. CDR3 DNA: TGTGCCAGCAGTTTGGGACAGGTCGGGACTGAAGCTTTCTTT.